The clone carrying this T cell receptor beta chain showed up many times. TCRdb used MiXCR to reprocess the RACE reads, holding one entry per CDR3 protein. Here the sample spans 40,000 or so distinct CDR3 sequences, roughly 12% being singletons. This sample was included in a study of human T cells and chemical hapten exposure. As to time point: patch test 3, about 24 weeks after DPC sensitization. The sample's treatment: therapeutic diphenylcyclopropenone sensitization with weekly scalp DPC. Total RNA came from unfractionated whole blood. CDR3 length: 14 amino acids. V lost 7 bases and J lost 4; bases outside the gene matches: 4. The germline gives CDR1 SQVTM, CDR2 ANQGSEA.

The V and J genes are TRBV29-1 and TRBJ2-7; the match to TRBD2 covers 16 bases. The sequences come from whole blood, collected in connection with sensitization to the hapten diphenylcyclopropenone (DPC). This clonotype was obtained from a woman in her thirties or forties with alopecia areata. Some clones in this sample may be carry-over from other donors' samples. The CDR3 region has the DNA TGCAGCGCCGGGACTAGCGGGAGGGTGTACGAGCAGTACTTC. Translation: CSAGTSGRVYEQYF.